This T cell receptor beta chain was identified in a study of blood T cell repertoires in COVID-19. Study in general: From the United States, Italy and Spain came samples of acute and convalescent COVID-19. Sample material is recorded as cDNA or gDNA derived from T cells, B-cell-depleted T cells, or PBMCs.

In the source study's methods: Researchers report that nucleated cell counts were estimated from reference gene primer amplification. Generated by immunoSEQ multiplex PCR, the TCRdb table keeps only in-frame clones and is missing some. Clone size and the V and J calls come from that table; the DNA yielded D and trimming. This table holds 130,000 or so clones, 85% to 90% found once. On this clone itself: At one end the junction does not follow the germline gene, possibly because of a read error.

CDR3 size: 14 residues. CDR1 and CDR2 from the germline V gene are SSHAT and FNYEAQ (reference sequence). The receptor comes from a woman aged 60 to 75 with acute or convalescent COVID-19. The sample taken for sequencing was peripheral blood. This chain connects TRBV7-7 to TRBJ2-7; D call uncertain. DNA for the CDR3: TGTGCTAGCAGCTTGACGGAGAGCTCCTACGAGCAGTACTTC. Amino acids: CASSLTESSYEQYF.